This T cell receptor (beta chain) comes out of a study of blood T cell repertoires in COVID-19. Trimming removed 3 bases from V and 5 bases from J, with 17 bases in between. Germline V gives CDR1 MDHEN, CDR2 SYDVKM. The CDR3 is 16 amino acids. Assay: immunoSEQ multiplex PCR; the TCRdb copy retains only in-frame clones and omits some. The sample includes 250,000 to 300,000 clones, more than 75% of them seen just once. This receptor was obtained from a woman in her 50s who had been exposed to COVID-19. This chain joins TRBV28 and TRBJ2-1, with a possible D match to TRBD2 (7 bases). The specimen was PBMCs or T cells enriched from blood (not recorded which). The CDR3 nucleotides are TGTGCCAGCAGTTTTCTGGGAGGGACAAAGGACAATGAGCAGTTCTTC. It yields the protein CASSFLGGTKDNEQFF.